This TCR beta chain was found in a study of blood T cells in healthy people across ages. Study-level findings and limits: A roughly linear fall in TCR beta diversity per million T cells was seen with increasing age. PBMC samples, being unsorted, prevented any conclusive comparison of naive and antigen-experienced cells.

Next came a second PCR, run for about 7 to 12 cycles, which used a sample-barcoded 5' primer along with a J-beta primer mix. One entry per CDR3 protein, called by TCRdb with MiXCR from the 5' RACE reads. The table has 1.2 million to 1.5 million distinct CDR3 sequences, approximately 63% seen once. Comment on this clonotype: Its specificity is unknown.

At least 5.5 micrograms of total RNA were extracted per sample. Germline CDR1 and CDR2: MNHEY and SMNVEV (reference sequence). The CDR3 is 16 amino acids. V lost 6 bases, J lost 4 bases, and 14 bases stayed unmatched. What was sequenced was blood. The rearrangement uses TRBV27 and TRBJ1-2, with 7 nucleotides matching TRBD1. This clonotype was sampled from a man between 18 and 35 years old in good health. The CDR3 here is CASSMTPTGRGYGYTF. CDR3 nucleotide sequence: TGTGCCAGCAGCATGACACCGACAGGGAGAGGCTATGGCTACACCTTC.